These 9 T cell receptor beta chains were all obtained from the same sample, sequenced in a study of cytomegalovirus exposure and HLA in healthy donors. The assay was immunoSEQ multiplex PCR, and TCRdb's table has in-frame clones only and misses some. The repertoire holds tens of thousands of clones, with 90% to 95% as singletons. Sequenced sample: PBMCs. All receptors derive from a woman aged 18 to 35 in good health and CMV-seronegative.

In DNA form, the CDR3 reads TGTGCCAGCAGCACCGGGGAACAGCCCCAGCATTTT. It translates to CASSTGEQPQHF. The V gene is TRBV5-5, the J gene TRBJ1-5; unclear D gene. The CDR3 loop spans 12 amino acids. Deletions cut 4 bases from V and 7 bases from J, with 9 bases between. Germline CDR1 SGHKS, CDR2 YYEKEE (reference sequence).

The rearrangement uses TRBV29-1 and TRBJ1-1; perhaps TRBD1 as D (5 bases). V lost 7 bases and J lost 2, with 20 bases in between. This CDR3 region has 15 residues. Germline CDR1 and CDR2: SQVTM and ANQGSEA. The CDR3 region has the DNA TGCAGCGGGGGGTTCAAGGGAGGGGAAAACACTGAAGCTTTCTTT. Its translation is CSGGFKGGENTEAFF. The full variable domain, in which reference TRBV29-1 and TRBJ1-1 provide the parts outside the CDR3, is SAVISQKPSRDICQRGTSLTIQCQVDSQVTMMFWYRQQPGQSLTLIATANQGSEATYESGFVIDKFPISRPNLTFSTLTVSNMSPEDSSIYLCSGGFKGGENTEAFFGQGTRLTVV.

The CDR3 region is CAISESVNEQFF. DNA for the CDR3: TGTGCCATCAGTGAGTCCGTCAATGAGCAGTTCTTC. The gene calls are TRBV10-3 and TRBJ2-1, with D hard to call. V was pared by 0 bases and J by 6 bases, with 3 bases between. The germline gives CDR1 ENHRY, CDR2 SYGVKD. The length of the CDR3 is 12 residues.

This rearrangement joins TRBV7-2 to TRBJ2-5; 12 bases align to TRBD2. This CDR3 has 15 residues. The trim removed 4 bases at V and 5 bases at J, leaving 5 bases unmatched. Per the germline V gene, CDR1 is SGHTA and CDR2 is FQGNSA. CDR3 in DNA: TGTGCCAGCAGCTCAGACCTAGCGGGAGGGGAGACCCAGTACTTC. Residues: CASSSDLAGGETQYF.

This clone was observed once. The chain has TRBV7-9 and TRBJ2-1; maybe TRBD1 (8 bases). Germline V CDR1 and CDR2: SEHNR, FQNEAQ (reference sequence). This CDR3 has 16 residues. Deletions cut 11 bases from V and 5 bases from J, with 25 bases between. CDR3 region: CAVTGGGREDNNEQFF. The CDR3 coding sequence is TGTGCCGTTACAGGGGGAGGGAGGGAGGACAACAATGAGCAGTTCTTC.

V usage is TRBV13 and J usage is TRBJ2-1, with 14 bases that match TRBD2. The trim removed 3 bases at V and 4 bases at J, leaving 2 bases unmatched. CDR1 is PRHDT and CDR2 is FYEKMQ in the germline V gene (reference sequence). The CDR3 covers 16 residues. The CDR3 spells CASSLGLAGAYNEQFF. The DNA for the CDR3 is TGTGCCAGCAGCTTGGGACTAGCGGGGGCGTACAATGAGCAGTTCTTC.

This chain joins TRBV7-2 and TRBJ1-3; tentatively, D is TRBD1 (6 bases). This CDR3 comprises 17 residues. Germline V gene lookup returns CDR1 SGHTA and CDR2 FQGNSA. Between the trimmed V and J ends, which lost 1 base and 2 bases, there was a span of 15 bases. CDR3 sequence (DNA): TGTGCCAGCAGCTTAGGGACAGTTGTCGGCGCTGGAAACACCATATATTTT. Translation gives CASSLGTVVGAGNTIYF.

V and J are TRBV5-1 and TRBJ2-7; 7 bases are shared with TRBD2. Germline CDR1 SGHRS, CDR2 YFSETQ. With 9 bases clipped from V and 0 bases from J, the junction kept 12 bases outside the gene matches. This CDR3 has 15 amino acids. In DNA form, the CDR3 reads TGCGCCACCCATGCGAGCGGGGATCTCTCCTACGAGCAGTACTTC. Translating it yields CATHASGDLSYEQYF.

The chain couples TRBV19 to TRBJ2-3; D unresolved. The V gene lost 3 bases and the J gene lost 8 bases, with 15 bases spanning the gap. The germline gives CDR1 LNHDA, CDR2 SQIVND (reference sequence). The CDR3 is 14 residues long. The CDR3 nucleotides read TGTGCCAGTAGTATGTCGGCTAGTTTCGGTACGCAGTATTTT. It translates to CASSMSASFGTQYF.